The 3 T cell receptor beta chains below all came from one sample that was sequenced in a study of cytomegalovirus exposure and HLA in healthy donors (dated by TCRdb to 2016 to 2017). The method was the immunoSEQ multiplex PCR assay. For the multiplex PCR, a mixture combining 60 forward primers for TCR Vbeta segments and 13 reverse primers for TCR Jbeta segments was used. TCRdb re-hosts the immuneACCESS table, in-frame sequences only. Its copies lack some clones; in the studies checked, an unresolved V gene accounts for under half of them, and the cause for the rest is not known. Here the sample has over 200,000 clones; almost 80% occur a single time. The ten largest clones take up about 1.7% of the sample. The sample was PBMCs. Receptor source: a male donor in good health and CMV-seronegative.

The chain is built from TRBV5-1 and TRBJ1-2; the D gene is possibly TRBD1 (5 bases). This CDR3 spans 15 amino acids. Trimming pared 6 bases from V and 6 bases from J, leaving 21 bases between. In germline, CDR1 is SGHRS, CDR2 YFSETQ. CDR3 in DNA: TGCGCCAGCACGCGTGGTAGGGGTACCGATGATGGCTACACCTTC. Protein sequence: CASTRGRGTDDGYTF.

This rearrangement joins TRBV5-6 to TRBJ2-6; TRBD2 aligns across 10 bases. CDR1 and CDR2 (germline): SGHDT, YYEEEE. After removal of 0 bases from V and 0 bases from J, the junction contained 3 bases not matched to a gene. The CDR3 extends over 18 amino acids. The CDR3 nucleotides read TGTGCCAGCAGCTTGGCTAGCGGGGGCCTCTCTGGGGCCAACGTCCTGACTTTC. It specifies CASSLASGGLSGANVLTF.

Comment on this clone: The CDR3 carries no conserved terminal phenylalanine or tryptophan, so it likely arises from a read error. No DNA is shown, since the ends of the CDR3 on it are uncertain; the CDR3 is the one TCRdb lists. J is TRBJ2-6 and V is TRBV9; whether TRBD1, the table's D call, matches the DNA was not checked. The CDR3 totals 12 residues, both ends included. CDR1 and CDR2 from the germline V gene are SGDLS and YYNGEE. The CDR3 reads CASSKEGQKVPR.